The present T cell receptor (beta chain) was sequenced within a study of cytomegalovirus exposure and HLA in healthy donors. The trim removed 10 bases at V and 4 bases at J, leaving 3 bases unmatched. This CDR3 is built from 11 residues. Germline V gene lookup returns CDR1 MNHNS and CDR2 SASEGT. This clone was seen only a few times. It was with 60 Vbeta and 13 Jbeta primers that the PCR ran. Measured with immunoSEQ multiplex PCR; TCRdb has only the in-frame clones, and not every one. This sample has fewer than 150,000 clones, with around three quarters found just once. This chain uses TRBV6-1 with TRBJ1-1; 7 bases are a match to TRBD1. The specimen was PBMCs. This TCR derives from a man aged 25-45 years in good health and CMV-seronegative. The CDR3 coding sequence is TGTGCCACCACAGGGGTCACTGAAGCTTTCTTT. As protein: CATTGVTEAFF.